This T cell receptor beta chain came from a study of cytomegalovirus exposure and HLA in healthy donors. Study conclusions and caveats: Most subjects' HLA-A and HLA-B alleles were reportedly predicted from TCR beta sequences.

It was with 60 Vbeta and 13 Jbeta primers that the PCR ran. Using immunoSEQ multiplex PCR, the repertoire was profiled, and TCRdb retains in-frame clones only, with some absent. The top ten clones hold 2.5% to 3% of a sample with about 96,000 clones, 65% to 75% of them seen once. As regards this clone: The antigen is undetermined.

This TCR came from a female donor in good health and CMV-seropositive. The specimen was PBMCs.

CDR3 in DNA: TGTGCCAGCCACAGAGGAGGGGACTATAATTCACCCCTCCACTTT. Translating gives CASHRGGDYNSPLHF. This chain connects TRBV6-5 to TRBJ1-6, with D possibly TRBD1 on 5 matching bases. Germline CDR1 is MNHEY and CDR2 is SVGAGI. V dropped 8 bases and J dropped 3 bases, with 14 bases sitting between them. This CDR3 is built from 15 residues.